Listed here are 22 T cell receptor beta chains from one sample, sequenced in a study of vaccination and CD4 T cells after COVID-19. Treatment defined: roughly 10-day PBMC culture with coronavirus spike peptide pools or control peptides (ViraFEST assay). These receptors' targets are unknown. The Oncomine TCR Beta short-read assay was applied to DNA of cultured CD4+ T cells. TCRdb called the PCR reads again in MiXCR, with one record for every CDR3 protein. The profile shows 10,000 to 13,000 distinct CDR3 sequences, around 66% of them singletons. The sequencing input was CD4+ T cells from blood, cultured in vitro. These receptors came from a human donor who had recovered from COVID-19.

This clonotype was seen a handful of times. The chain joins TRBV15 to TRBJ1-6; D is undetermined. V was shortened by 0 bases and J by 12 bases, with 12 bases between the two germline ends. The CDR3 sequence is 14 residues long. The germline V gene has CDR1 LNHNV and CDR2 YYDKDF (reference sequence). CDR3 nucleotide sequence: TGTGCCACCAGCAGAGAAACTACGACTCAACCCCTCCACTTT. It yields the protein CATSRETTTQPLHF.

The chain joins TRBV7-3 to TRBJ1-2; 9 positions agree with TRBD1. Germline V gene sequence: CDR1 SGHTA, CDR2 FQGTGA. The CDR3 loop spans 15 amino acids. With V trimmed by 5 bases and J by 4 bases, 8 bases remained unmatched. The CDR3 protein is CASSTPGTGLYGYTF. CDR3 nucleotide sequence: TGTGCCAGCAGCACCCCTGGGACAGGGCTCTATGGCTACACCTTC.

The chain has TRBV20-1 and TRBJ1-3; 7 positions match TRBD1. The ends lost 7 bases at V and 3 bases at J; junction bases unmatched: 3. Per the germline V gene, CDR1 is DFQATT and CDR2 is SNEGSKA (reference sequence). CDR3 length equals 12 residues. For the CDR3, the DNA is TGCAGTGTTGCAGGGGGTGGAAACACCATATATTTT. Its translation is CSVAGGGNTIYF.

This clonotype appeared a single time. V and J are TRBV24-1 and TRBJ2-1, with D possibly being TRBD1 or TRBD2 (5 bases each). The germline gives CDR1 KGHDR, CDR2 SFDVKD. Trimming cost V 0 bases and J 4 bases, with 9 bases left between them. CDR3 length: 15 amino acids. The CDR3 sequence is CATSDLTGRYNEQFF. CDR3 bases: TGTGCCACCAGTGATTTGACGGGGCGATACAATGAGCAGTTCTTC.

The chain uses TRBV19 and TRBJ1-1; 7 nucleotides line up with TRBD1. This CDR3 has 14 amino acids. The V gene's germline CDR1 is LNHDA and CDR2 SQIVND (reference sequence). V gave up 0 bases and J gave up 6 bases; unmatched junction bases: 4. CDR3 sequence: CASSIDRDRPEAFF. CDR3 nucleotides: TGTGCCAGTAGTATAGATCGGGACAGACCTGAAGCTTTCTTT.

V usage is TRBV11-3 and J usage is TRBJ2-3; 7 bases are shared with TRBD2. The germline V gene has CDR1 SGHNT and CDR2 YENEEA. There are 13 residues in the CDR3. J lost 3 bases, V lost 4 bases, and 1 base had no gene match. DNA for the CDR3: TGTGCCAGCAGCTCGGGGGGTACAGATACGCAGTATTTT. The encoded protein is CASSSGGTDTQYF.

This clonotype was detected a few times. This rearrangement joins TRBV20-1 to TRBJ2-5, with D perhaps TRBD2 (7 bases). The length of the CDR3 is 14 residues. The germline V and J ends were trimmed by 0 bases and 4 bases, with 12 bases remaining between them. Germline CDR1 DFQATT, CDR2 SNEGSKA (reference sequence). For the CDR3, the DNA is TGCAGTGCTAGAGATGGTAGGGGGGGAGAGACCCAGTACTTC. Amino acid sequence: CSARDGRGGETQYF.

The J gene is TRBJ1-1, the V gene TRBV20-1; no clear D gene. Trimming cost V 3 bases and J 5 bases, with 13 bases left between them. Per germline, CDR1 DFQATT and CDR2 SNEGSKA (reference sequence). The CDR3 spans 13 residues. The CDR3 loop is CSASPVVSTEAFF. The CDR3, as DNA: TGCAGTGCTAGCCCCGTCGTCTCAACTGAAGCTTTCTTT.

The chain carries TRBV6-1 and TRBJ1-2; 8 positions agree with TRBD1. The germline V gene encodes CDR1 MNHNS and CDR2 SASEGT. The CDR3 runs to 14 residues. Trimming cost V 6 bases and J 8 bases; bases outside gene matches: 11. CDR3 in DNA: TGTGCCAGCAGGGACAGGGCGGGTGCGCAAGGCTACACCTTC. Translated: CASRDRAGAQGYTF.

This sequence joins TRBV27 and TRBJ1-1; the match to TRBD1 covers 7 bases. The germline V gene has CDR1 MNHEY and CDR2 SMNVEV (reference sequence). Trimming at V came to 4 bases and at J to 0 bases, leaving 8 bases not matched to a gene. CDR3 length: 16 amino acids. The CDR3, as DNA: TGTGCCAGCAGTTCATATTACAGGGGAGTGAACACTGAAGCTTTCTTT. This sequence encodes CASSSYYRGVNTEAFF.

Note on this clonotype: With a much larger clone just one base away, this may be a read error. The V call is TRBV6-1, the J call TRBJ1-3, with D tentatively TRBD1 (5 bases). Trimming took off 6 bases at V and 0 bases at J, with 21 bases between the two ends. CDR3 length: 18 residues. Germline V gives CDR1 MNHNS, CDR2 SASEGT. The CDR3 DNA reads as TGTGCCAGCAGGCCTTACCCGGGGGGGGGAAGCTCTGGAAACACCATATATTTT. Amino acids: CASRPYPGGGSSGNTIYF.

The chain links TRBV19 to TRBJ1-6, with 7 bases identical to TRBD1. Germline loops: CDR1 LNHDA, CDR2 SQIVND (reference sequence). J lost 0 bases, V lost 4 bases, and 6 bases had no gene match. The CDR3 loop spans 17 amino acids. For the CDR3, the DNA is TGTGCCAGTAGTACGACAGGGCTGAGCTCCTATAATTCACCCCTCCACTTT. It encodes CASSTTGLSSYNSPLHF.

The DNA of the CDR3 is TGTGCCAGTAGTATAACTACGTCGGACAGGAGCACAGATACGCAGTATTTT. Translating gives CASSITTSDRSTDTQYF. The V and J genes are TRBV19 and TRBJ2-3; 7 positions agree with TRBD1. V gave up 2 bases and J gave up 0 bases; unmatched junction bases: 8. This CDR3 comprises 17 residues. Per germline, CDR1 LNHDA and CDR2 SQIVND (reference sequence).

V gene TRBV19 combines with J gene TRBJ1-1, with D unclear. The CDR3 spans 12 residues. CDR1 LNHDA and CDR2 SQIVND come from the germline V gene (reference sequence). Trimming stripped 6 bases from V and 1 base from J, with 6 bases between. The CDR3, as DNA: TGTGCCAGTAGCGATGAGAACACTGAAGCTTTCTTT. Protein: CASSDENTEAFF.

The chain has TRBV25-1 and TRBJ1-2; 7 positions agree with TRBD1. CDR1 is MGHDK and CDR2 is SYGVNS in the germline V gene. The CDR3 sequence is 17 residues long. J gave up 11 bases and V 4 bases, and 22 bases lay outside the gene matches. Here the CDR3 reads CASSAFNPTGTAFPYTF. The DNA of the CDR3 is TGTGCCAGCAGTGCCTTCAACCCGACCGGGACAGCGTTCCCTTACACCTTC.

The gene calls are TRBV20-1 and TRBJ1-5, with 8 positions matching TRBD1. The CDR3 length is 15 residues. CDR1 DFQATT and CDR2 SNEGSKA come from the germline V gene (reference sequence). The J segment lost 9 bases and the V segment lost 6 bases, leaving 16 bases of the junction unmatched. The CDR3 reads CSARGQESFGRPQHF. The CDR3 nucleotides read TGCAGTGCCCGGGGACAGGAGAGTTTCGGACGGCCCCAGCATTTT.

The V and J genes are TRBV29-1 and TRBJ1-1; the D is unclear. CDR1 and CDR2 (germline): SQVTM, ANQGSEA. The CDR3 runs 10 residues. Trimming pared 7 bases from V and 2 bases from J, leaving 5 bases between. CDR3 DNA: TGCAGCGCTTCAAACACTGAAGCTTTCTTT. Encoded protein: CSASNTEAFF.

The chain uses TRBV7-9 and TRBJ2-1; D is unresolved. From germline, CDR1 is SEHNR and CDR2 FQNEAQ (reference sequence). V shed 1 base and J shed 8 bases, with 21 bases lying between them. The CDR3 has 17 amino acids. CDR3 amino acids: CASSLGLTVDEGDEQFF. The CDR3 DNA reads TGTGCCAGCAGCTTAGGTCTGACGGTGGATGAAGGAGATGAGCAGTTCTTC.

The chain uses TRBV7-8 and TRBJ1-5; D unresolved. Trimming removed 5 bases at V and 0 bases at J, with 5 bases between. CDR1 is SGHVS and CDR2 is FQNEAQ in the germline V gene. This CDR3 is 13 amino acids long. For the CDR3, the DNA is TGTGCCAGCAGCCCGATTAGCAATCAGCCCCAGCATTTT. Amino acid sequence: CASSPISNQPQHF.

V gene TRBV20-1 combines with J gene TRBJ1-1; 9 bases are a match to TRBD1. Germline-derived CDR1 and CDR2 are DFQATT and SNEGSKA (reference sequence). Trimming at V came to 1 base and at J to 10 bases, leaving 7 bases not matched to a gene. The CDR3 runs to 13 residues. CDR3 sequence (DNA): TGCAGTGCTAGAGGGTTCGGACAGGGGAGAGCTTTCTTT. It is translated as CSARGFGQGRAFF.

This clonotype was seen only once. This chain links TRBV12-3 or TRBV12-4 with TRBJ2-7; D is uncertain. This CDR3 contains 13 residues. Deletions cut 6 bases from V and 1 base from J, with 10 bases between. CDR3 sequence: CASSPPASYEQYF. CDR3 in DNA: TGTGCCAGCAGCCCCCCGGCGTCCTACGAGCAGTACTTC.

For the CDR3, the DNA is TGTGCCAGCAGCTTAACGTTAGGCTACGAGCAGTACTTC. This codes for CASSLTLGYEQYF. The rearrangement joins TRBV7-3 to TRBJ2-7; D is undetermined. Germline CDR1 SGHTA, CDR2 FQGTGA. V lost 0 bases to trimming and J lost 3 bases, with 6 bases between them. The CDR3 loop spans 13 amino acids.